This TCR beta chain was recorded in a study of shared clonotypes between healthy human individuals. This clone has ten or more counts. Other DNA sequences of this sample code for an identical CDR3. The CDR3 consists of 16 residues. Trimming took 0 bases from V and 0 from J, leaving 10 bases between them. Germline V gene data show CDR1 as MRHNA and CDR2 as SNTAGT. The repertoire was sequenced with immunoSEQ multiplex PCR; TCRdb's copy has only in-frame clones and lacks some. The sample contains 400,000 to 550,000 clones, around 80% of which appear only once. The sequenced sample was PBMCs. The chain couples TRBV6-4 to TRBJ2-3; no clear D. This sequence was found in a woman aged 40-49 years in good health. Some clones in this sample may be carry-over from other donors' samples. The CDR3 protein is CASSDSVATSTDTQYF. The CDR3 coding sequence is TGTGCCAGCAGTGACTCAGTGGCAACTAGCACAGATACGCAGTATTTT.